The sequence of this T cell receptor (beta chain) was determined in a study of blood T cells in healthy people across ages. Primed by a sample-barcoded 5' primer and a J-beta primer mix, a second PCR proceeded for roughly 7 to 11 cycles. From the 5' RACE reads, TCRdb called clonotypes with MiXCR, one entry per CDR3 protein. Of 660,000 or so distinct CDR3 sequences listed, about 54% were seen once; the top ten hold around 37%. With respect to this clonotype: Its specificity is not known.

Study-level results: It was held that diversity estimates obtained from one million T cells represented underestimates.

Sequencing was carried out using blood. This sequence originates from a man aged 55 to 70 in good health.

The CDR3 sequence: CASSLVPGADYNEQFF. Written as DNA, the CDR3 is TGCGCCAGCAGCTTGGTTCCGGGGGCCGATTACAATGAGCAGTTCTTC. The chain joins TRBV5-1 to TRBJ2-1, with D possibly called TRBD1 or TRBD2 (6 bases each). With 0 bases removed from V and 4 bases from J, the gap between germline ends came to 14 bases. The CDR3 runs 16 residues. Germline V lookup: CDR1 SGHRS, CDR2 YFSETQ.